The present TCR beta chain was sequenced within a study of T cell changes during pregnancy in multiple sclerosis. Clones were sequenced by immunoSEQ multiplex PCR, and TCRdb holds only the in-frame ones, with some missing. The sample yields roughly 71,000 clones, approximately 90% seen once. The germline V gene encodes CDR1 LNHNV and CDR2 YYDKDF (reference sequence). This CDR3 spans 17 amino acids. The V and J ends lost 1 base and 1 base respectively, with 13 bases between them. The chain couples TRBV15 to TRBJ2-2, with D perhaps matching TRBD2 (6 bases). The source of this sequence is a female donor in good health, enrolled as a control in a pregnancy study. The source was peripheral blood, collected in the first trimester of pregnancy. The CDR3 is CATSRVRGTLNTGELFF. Here the CDR3 DNA reads TGTGCCACCAGCAGAGTTCGCGGGACTTTGAACACCGGGGAGCTGTTTTTT. The full variable domain, with the rest looked up from reference TRBV15 and TRBJ2-2, is DAMVIQNPRYQVTQFGKPVTLSCSQTLNHNVMYWYQQKSSQAPKLLFHYYDKDFNNEADTPDNFQSRRPNTSFCFLDIRSPGLGDTAMYLCATSRVRGTLNTGELFFGEGSRLTVL.